This T cell receptor (beta chain) was identified during a study of T cell responses to AZD1222 COVID-19 vaccine. Whole-study results and caveats: At baseline, just a handful of AZD1222 recipients tested seropositive.

A remark on this clone: Its specificity is not known.

Sequencing used immunoSEQ multiplex PCR; TCRdb keeps in-frame clones, though not all of them. Of around 150,000 clones listed, approximately 90% are singletons. Pooled in the analysis were second doses at about 4 or about 12 weeks. The junction had 7 bases not matched to a gene; V was cut back by 7 bases and J by 2 bases. The CDR3 spans 15 residues. Germline values: CDR1 MNHEY, CDR2 SVGAGI. This TCR came from an adult who received the AZD1222 COVID-19 vaccine. The chain links TRBV6-5 to TRBJ2-1; 8 bases match TRBD1. The sequencing here drew on peripheral blood, taken 28 days after the second AZD1222 dose. This chain's CDR3 is CASKLTGEPYNEQFF. CDR3 coding DNA: TGTGCCAGCAAACTGACAGGGGAGCCCTACAATGAGCAGTTCTTC.